The T cell receptor (beta chain) under discussion was sequenced for a study of long-term antiretroviral therapy in people with HIV (dated by TCRdb to 2022 to 2024). About the full investigation: The earliest samples were collected approximately a decade before the 2015 WHO recommendation for immediate ART, a period when ART was typically delayed until CD4 counts fell. A retrospective serial study tested whether changes in peripheral blood TRB repertoire composition and diversity were associated with ART initiation and durable HIV suppression. The cohort contributed roughly 190 cryopreserved PBMC samples from a few dozen adults with confirmed HIV infection, collected serially over a mean of 6 years (range 1-12). Among the approximately 27 participants with HIV, about 11 were female. No cross-contamination during QIAcube processing turned up in test extractions that ran a monoclonal T-cell line alongside about 35 polyclonal samples.

Sequencing of the TRB variable region was done with the immunoSEQ hsTCRB v3.0 assay at survey level resolution. TRB sequencing targeted a depth of about 35,000-55,000 T-cell genomes per sample. TRB libraries were pooled and sequenced on an Illumina MiSeq using a v3 150-cycle kit. Processing in the source paper ran as follows. Repertoire analysis was run in R within a reproducible Nextflow workflow that covered QC, data transformation and analysis. LymphoSeq2, an R package for exploring AIRR-Seq data, was used to implement the custom analyses. After excluding a handful of samples that yielded fewer than 5000 total TRB sequences, 150 to 200 HIV repertoires remained for analysis. Among the approximately 200 retained HIV repertoires, 55 to 60 were collected before ART initiation and more than 120 after ART initiation. Repertoires were downsampled to 5000 TRB nucleotide sequences, and summary statistics were averaged over 100 downsampling iterations. TRB sequences were retained for analysis only if CDR3 regions of at least seven amino acids were present. A Shannon entropy-derived clonality score and the Gini coefficient were used to measure diversity. In the repertoire networks, any two of the top 5000 CDR3 amino acid sequences were linked whenever the two sequences differed by an edit distance of one. GLIPH2 predicted antigen specificity groups and MHC restriction for TRB CDR3 amino acid sequences. CDR3 amino acid sequences were matched against VDJdb and McPAS-TCR to flag known CMV, EBV, HIV or tissue antigen associations. Pre-ART, post-ART and control groups were compared with Wilcoxon signed-rank tests and Holm-Bonferroni correction. In its TCRdb copy, this immuneACCESS table keeps in-frame sequences only and misses some clones. Where compared with another copy, unresolved V genes explain less than half of these, and the others have no known cause. The V and J calls and clone size were taken over from that table, and D and trimming were inferred from the DNA. For this sample the table gives roughly 20,000 clones, of which roughly 86% were detected only once. About 10% of the sample is held by the ten biggest clonotypes.

Broad study findings and their caveats: Because pre-ART samples had limited cell numbers, profiling was done on unsorted PBMC rather than on sorted CD4+ and CD8+ T cells. Compared with controls, HIV repertoires had narrower CDR3 length ranges, and the network structure pointed to an antigen-experienced repertoire that shifted only slightly toward naive after ART. Expanded TRB clones identified before ART initiation dominated the repertoire across all time points, though the dominance fluctuated and decreased in many PLHIV after ART. The samples span the years 2004 to 2017, and the ART regimens used may be less effective than current regimens. Because PBMC availability was limited, only the TCR beta chain was sequenced, with no alpha chain pairing. Starting ART was linked to a significant rise in TRB diversity, yet even with long-term ART the diversity remained significantly lower than in transplant donor controls. No data were available on ART adherence, viral resistance or therapy changes, limiting inferences about post-ART repertoire changes.

Spanning cysteine to phenylalanine, the CDR3 consists of 15 amino acids. Of the read, only the CDR3 DNA is kept; its 45 bases are in frame from base 1. CDR1 SGHDT and CDR2 YYEEEE were looked up in the germline V gene. At the junction V is shortened by 2 bases and J by 5 bases; bases outside the gene matches: 5. About this clone: There is no known antigen for this receptor. Base quality data are lacking; no much larger clone is found one base away.

To be included, a participant needed at least one PBMC sample from before ART initiation plus at least two post-ART samples. Every participant with HIV received treatment in the United States of America. Before DNA extraction, cryopreserved samples of about 1-11 million PBMC were thawed and then washed. At the time of the earliest PBMC sample for each participant with HIV, ages ranged from roughly 20 to 60 years. Each participant contributed PBMC samples from 1-4 timepoints before ART initiation and 2-8 timepoints after ART initiation, with a median of 7 samples. For every participant, serial HIV viral load, CD4+ T-cell count, ART history and demographic data were obtained. Using a Qiagen kit on a QIAcube, genomic DNA was extracted from unsorted PBMC, with samples processed in batches of 12.

The source was unsorted PBMCs, collected 0.5 years after starting antiretroviral therapy. Here the chain combines TRBV5-6 and TRBJ2-2, with 8 central nucleotides matching TRBD1. This TCR derives from a man aged 35 to 55 with HIV. CDR3 reads: CASSFGQGATGELFF. The nucleotide sequence is given as TGTGCCAGCAGCTTTGGGCAGGGGGCAACCGGGGAGCTGTTTTTT.